This T cell receptor beta chain was captured by sequencing in a study of T cell repertoires in urothelial bladder cancer. The study, taken as a whole, reports: Up to about 17% of carcinoma infiltrating lymphocytes belonged to one T-cell clone.

This clone showed up just a few times. Its antigen is currently unknown. The J segment lost 0 bases and the V segment lost 3 bases, leaving 0 bases of the junction unmatched. Per the germline V gene, CDR1 is SGHNT and CDR2 is YENEEA. The CDR3 has 14 residues. Produced via immunoSEQ multiplex PCR; TCRdb's table is partial and in-frame only. This table has roughly 11,000 clones, roughly two thirds appearing once. The sample comprised tumor-infiltrating cells from bladder cancer. This TCR was sampled from a human donor with a benign inflammatory bladder lesion. This sequence joins TRBV11-3 and TRBJ2-3; 7 bases fit TRBD2. The DNA of the CDR3 is TGTGCCAGCAGCTTGGGAGGGAGCACAGATACGCAGTATTTT. Translated: CASSLGGSTDTQYF.